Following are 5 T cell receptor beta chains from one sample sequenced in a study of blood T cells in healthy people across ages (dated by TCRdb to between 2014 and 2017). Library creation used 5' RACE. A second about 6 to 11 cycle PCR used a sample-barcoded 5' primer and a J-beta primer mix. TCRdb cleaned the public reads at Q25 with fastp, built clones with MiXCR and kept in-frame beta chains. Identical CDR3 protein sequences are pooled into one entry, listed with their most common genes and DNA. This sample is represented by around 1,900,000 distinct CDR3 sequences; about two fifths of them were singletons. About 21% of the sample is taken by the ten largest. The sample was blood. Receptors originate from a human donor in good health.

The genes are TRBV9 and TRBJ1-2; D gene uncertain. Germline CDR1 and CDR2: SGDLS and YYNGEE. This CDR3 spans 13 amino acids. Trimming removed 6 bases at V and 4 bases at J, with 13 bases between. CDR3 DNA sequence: TGTGCCAGCAACGCAGACGGAAGCTATGGCTACACCTTC. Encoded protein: CASNADGSYGYTF.

CDR3 DNA: TGTGCCAGCAGCTCAAGAACTACACCCCTCCACTTT. Its protein is CASSSRTTPLHF. This chain links TRBV7-2 with TRBJ1-6; D call uncertain. This CDR3 contains 12 residues. Trimming removed 4 bases from V and 11 bases from J, with 9 bases in between. CDR1 SGHTA and CDR2 FQGNSA come from the germline V gene. The full variable domain, in which reference TRBV7-2 and TRBJ1-6 provide the parts outside the CDR3, is GAGVSQSPSNKVTEKGKDVELRCDPISGHTALYWYRQSLGQGLEFLIYFQGNSAPDKSGLPSDRFSAERTGGSVSTLTIQRTQQEDSAVYLCASSSRTTPLHFGNGTRLTVT.

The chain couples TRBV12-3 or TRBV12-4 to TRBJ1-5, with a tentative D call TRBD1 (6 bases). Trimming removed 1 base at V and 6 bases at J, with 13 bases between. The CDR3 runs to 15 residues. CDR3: CASSLGWGGSQPQHF. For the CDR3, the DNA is TGTGCCAGCAGTTTAGGGTGGGGGGGCAGTCAGCCCCAGCATTTT.

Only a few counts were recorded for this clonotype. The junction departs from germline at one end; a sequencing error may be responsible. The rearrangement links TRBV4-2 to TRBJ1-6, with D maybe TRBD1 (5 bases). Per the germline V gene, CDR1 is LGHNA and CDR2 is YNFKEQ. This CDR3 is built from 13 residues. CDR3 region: CANSRQTNSPLHF. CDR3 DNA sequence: TGTGCCAACAGCCGACAGACGAATTCACCCCTCCACTTT.

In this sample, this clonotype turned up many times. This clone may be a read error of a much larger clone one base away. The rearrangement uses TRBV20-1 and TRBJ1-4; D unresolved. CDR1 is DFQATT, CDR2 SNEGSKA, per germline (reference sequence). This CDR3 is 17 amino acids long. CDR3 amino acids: CSARDYRLRGFNEKRFF. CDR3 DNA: TGCAGTGCTAGAGATTATCGGTTGCGCGGTTTTAATGAAAAACGGTTTTTT.